Listed below are T cell receptor beta chains from one sample, sequenced in a study of shared clonotypes between healthy human individuals. Assay used: immunoSEQ multiplex PCR; TCRdb lists only in-frame clones, some missing. Counted here are 520,000 or so clones, around 74% occurring once; the ten biggest clones make up 10% to 15%. The sample was PBMCs. These receptors were obtained from a woman aged 40 to 50 in good health. Some clones in this sample may be carry-over from other donors' samples. Both conserved end residues are part of each CDR3. A D gene is named only where the DNA matches it firmly. Clone size is not always given. Where it is, it says once, few, many or a class for expanded clones.

V,size,J,D,CDR3,DNA
TRBV4-3,.,TRBJ2-1,TRBD2,CASSQESSGRWNEQFF,TGCGCCAGCAGCCAAGAGTCCAGCGGGAGGTGGAATGAGCAGTTCTTC
TRBV19,.,TRBJ2-7,.,CASSPGRYEQYF,TGTGCCAGTAGCCCGGGACGGTACGAGCAGTACTTC
TRBV2,few,TRBJ2-2,TRBD1,CASSGGQGGTGELFF,TGTGCCAGCAGTGGCGGACAGGGGGGAACCGGGGAGCTGTTTTTT
TRBV7-2,.,TRBJ2-3,TRBD2,CASSQALAGADTQYF,TGTGCCAGCAGCCAAGCACTAGCGGGAGCAGATACGCAGTATTTT
TRBV19,.,TRBJ1-1,.,CASSLAAGEAFF,TGTGCCAGTAGTCTCGCGGCTGGCGAAGCTTTCTTT
TRBV7-2,.,TRBJ2-7,.,CASSLQGTHEQYF,TGTGCCAGCAGCCTTCAGGGAACCCACGAGCAGTACTTC
TRBV12-2,many,TRBJ2-1,.,CASRLGRDNGVQFF,TGTGCAAGTCGCTTAGGGAGGGACAACGGAGTGCAGTTCTTC
TRBV5-1,.,TRBJ1-2,TRBD1,CASSSLGQGDYGYTF,TGCGCCAGCAGCTCGCTAGGACAGGGTGACTATGGCTACACCTTC
TRBV7-9,.,TRBJ2-7,.,CASSNRGGQTYEQYF,TGTGCCAGCAGCAATAGGGGTGGACAGACCTACGAGCAGTACTTC
TRBV7-9,.,TRBJ2-1,.,CASSRTAYNEQFF,TGTGCCAGCAGCAGGACGGCCTACAATGAGCAGTTCTTC
TRBV5-1,.,TRBJ2-1,TRBD2,CASSLGGTSDNEQFF,TGCGCCAGCAGCTTGGGCGGGACTAGCGATAATGAGCAGTTCTTC
TRBV11-2,.,TRBJ2-7,TRBD1,CASSQTGTGGYEQYF,TGTGCCAGCAGCCAGACCGGGACAGGGGGATACGAGCAGTACTTC
TRBV28,once,TRBJ2-5,TRBD2,CASSPVLAGLETQYF,TGTGCCAGCAGCCCAGTTTTAGCGGGACTAGAGACCCAGTACTTC
TRBV5-1,.,TRBJ2-7,.,CASSLLQGSAYEQYF,TGCGCCAGCAGCTTACTACAGGGATCGGCCTACGAGCAGTACTTC
TRBV18,.,TRBJ2-1,TRBD2,CASSPPSGRGNEQFF,TGTGCCAGCTCACCCCCTAGCGGGAGAGGGAATGAGCAGTTCTTC
TRBV18,.,TRBJ2-5,.,CASQQGRQETQYF,TGTGCCAGCCAACAGGGTAGGCAAGAGACCCAGTACTTC
TRBV28,.,TRBJ1-3,.,CASVLARGGSGNTIYF,TGTGCCAGCGTCCTCGCACGGGGAGGATCTGGAAACACCATATATTTT
TRBV2,.,TRBJ2-3,TRBD2,CASRMTSGRSDTQYF,TGTGCCAGCAGGATGACTAGCGGGAGATCAGATACGCAGTATTTT
TRBV11-2,few,TRBJ1-2,.,CASSFDANYGYTF,TGTGCCAGCAGCTTCGACGCCAACTATGGCTACACCTTC
TRBV11-2,few,TRBJ1-5,.,CASSRLGYNQPQHF,TGTGCCAGCAGCCGTCTGGGATACAATCAGCCCCAGCATTTT
TRBV5-1,.,TRBJ2-2,TRBD1,CASSPGQGVSAGELFF,TGCGCCAGCAGCCCCGGACAGGGGGTTTCCGCCGGGGAGCTGTTTTTT
TRBV2,.,TRBJ1-1,TRBD1,CASSNGQGANTEAFF,TGTGCCAGCAGTAACGGACAGGGAGCGAACACTGAAGCTTTCTTT
TRBV5-6,many,TRBJ2-3,.,CASSLAGRFTDTQYF,TGTGCCAGCAGCTTGGCAGGGAGGTTCACAGATACGCAGTATTTT
TRBV15,.,TRBJ2-7,.,CATSPEGVGYEQYF,TGTGCCACCAGCCCGGAAGGCGTGGGCTACGAGCAGTACTTC
TRBV27,.,TRBJ1-1,TRBD1,CASSTRQGNTEAFF,TGTGCCAGCAGTACGCGACAGGGGAACACTGAAGCTTTCTTT
TRBV7-2,.,TRBJ2-7,.,CASSLGSQYEQYF,TGTGCCAGCAGCTTAGGGTCCCAATACGAGCAGTACTTC
TRBV7-3,.,TRBJ2-7,TRBD2,CASSQTSGSGYEQYF,TGTGCCAGCAGCCAGACTAGCGGGAGTGGTTACGAGCAGTACTTC
TRBV7-2,.,TRBJ2-7,.,CASSLAGVGPGDEQYF,TGTGCCAGCAGCTTAGCGGGTGTCGGTCCAGGGGACGAGCAGTACTTC
TRBV6-4,many,TRBJ1-1,TRBD1,CASSEQGASEAFF,TGTGCCAGCAGTGAACAGGGGGCATCTGAAGCTTTCTTT
TRBV9,.,TRBJ2-3,TRBD2,CASSELAGGTDTQYF,TGTGCCAGCAGCGAACTAGCGGGGGGCACAGATACGCAGTATTTT
TRBV2,.,TRBJ2-7,TRBD2,CASSATSGGRVEQYF,TGTGCCAGCAGTGCGACTAGCGGGGGCCGGGTGGAGCAGTACTTC
TRBV11-2,.,TRBJ2-7,TRBD2,CASSLVGLATGEQYF,TGTGCCAGCAGCTTAGTGGGACTAGCGACGGGCGAGCAGTACTTC
TRBV30,.,TRBJ2-1,.,CAWTFSSYNEQFF,TGTGCCTGGACTTTTAGCTCCTACAATGAGCAGTTCTTC
TRBV12-5,.,TRBJ2-7,.,CASGAGVDGEQYF,TGTGCTAGTGGTGCAGGGGTGGACGGCGAGCAGTACTTC
TRBV4-2,.,TRBJ1-5,.,CASSRLRDQPQHF,TGTGCCAGCAGCCGGTTGAGGGATCAGCCCCAGCATTTT
TRBV10-3,.,TRBJ2-1,TRBD1,CAISERDRGSYNEQFF,TGTGCCATCAGCGAGAGGGACAGGGGCTCCTACAATGAGCAGTTCTTC
TRBV4-3,.,TRBJ2-7,TRBD2,CASSLQTSGANWYEQYF,TGCGCCAGCAGCCTACAGACTAGCGGGGCAAACTGGTACGAGCAGTACTTC